A selection of T cell receptor beta chains follows, all from one sample in a study of blood T cell repertoires in COVID-19. The protocol was immunoSEQ multiplex PCR, while the TCRdb copy is restricted to in-frame clones and leaves out a portion. The top ten hold about 20% of the sample, which has tens of thousands of clones, about 78% seen once. Source material: peripheral blood. These TCRs come from a man between 45 and 60 years old with active or convalescent COVID-19. CDR3s include the opening cysteine and the closing phenylalanine or tryptophan. Each record gives: CDR3 DNA, CDR3 protein, J gene, V gene, clone size, CDR3 length, D gene. A D gene is named only where the DNA matches it firmly. Clone sizes are given selectively: once, few, many, or a class where the clone is expanded.

cdr3_nt: TGTGCCAGCAGACTAGCGGGGAACGGGGCCGGGGAGCTGTTTTTT
cdr3_aa: CASRLAGNGAGELFF
j_call: TRBJ2-2
v_call: TRBV6-5
clone_size: NA
cdr3_length: 15
d_call: TRBD2

cdr3_nt: TGTGCCAGCAGGGATATACAGTATACCGGGGAGCTGTTTTTT
cdr3_aa: CASRDIQYTGELFF
j_call: TRBJ2-2
v_call: TRBV27
clone_size: NA
cdr3_length: 14
d_call: NA

cdr3_nt: TGTGCCAGCAGCTTGGGGATAACACGGGGGACTCACCGTGGAGAGACCCAGTACTTC
cdr3_aa: CASSLGITRGTHRGETQYF
j_call: TRBJ2-5
v_call: TRBV11-2
clone_size: NA
cdr3_length: 19
d_call: NA

cdr3_nt: TGTGCCATCAGCAGGGAGGGTGACACTGAAGCTTTCTTT
cdr3_aa: CAISREGDTEAFF
j_call: TRBJ1-1
v_call: TRBV10-3
clone_size: NA
cdr3_length: 13
d_call: NA

cdr3_nt: TGTGCCAGCAGCCCCCTAGGGGTAACCTATAATTCACCCCTCCACTTT
cdr3_aa: CASSPLGVTYNSPLHF
j_call: TRBJ1-6
v_call: TRBV7-6
clone_size: NA
cdr3_length: 16
d_call: NA

cdr3_nt: TGTGCCAGCTCACCCGGATCGGGAACTAGCACAGATACGCAGTATTTT
cdr3_aa: CASSPGSGTSTDTQYF
j_call: TRBJ2-3
v_call: TRBV18
clone_size: NA
cdr3_length: 16
d_call: NA

cdr3_nt: TGTGCCAGCAGTTTAGGTCTGGGCGGGAGGAGCACAGATACGCAGTATTTT
cdr3_aa: CASSLGLGGRSTDTQYF
j_call: TRBJ2-3
v_call: TRBV28
clone_size: NA
cdr3_length: 17
d_call: TRBD2

cdr3_nt: TGCAGCGTTGAGTCCCAAAGTAGCGCTGAAGCTTTCTTT
cdr3_aa: CSVESQSSAEAFF
j_call: TRBJ1-1
v_call: TRBV29-1
clone_size: NA
cdr3_length: 13
d_call: NA

cdr3_nt: TGTGCCAGCAGCGAGGGACAGGGGGTCGTCAAAAACATTCAGTACTTC
cdr3_aa: CASSEGQGVVKNIQYF
j_call: TRBJ2-4
v_call: TRBV21-1
clone_size: few
cdr3_length: 16
d_call: NA

cdr3_nt: TGTGCCAGTCGACAGACGTATAATTCACCCCTCCACTTT
cdr3_aa: CASRQTYNSPLHF
j_call: TRBJ1-6
v_call: TRBV25-1
clone_size: NA
cdr3_length: 13
d_call: NA

cdr3_nt: TGTGCCAGTAGGGAGTTGGGTTCCAGGGGGAACACTGAAGCTTTCTTT
cdr3_aa: CASRELGSRGNTEAFF
j_call: TRBJ1-1
v_call: TRBV19
clone_size: NA
cdr3_length: 16
d_call: NA

cdr3_nt: TGTGCCAGCAGCTTAAGGGGGTTCGAGCAGTACTTC
cdr3_aa: CASSLRGFEQYF
j_call: TRBJ2-7
v_call: TRBV7-9
clone_size: NA
cdr3_length: 12
d_call: NA

cdr3_nt: TGCGCCAGCAGCTCGGGACTAGCCTACAATGAGCAGTTCTTC
cdr3_aa: CASSSGLAYNEQFF
j_call: TRBJ2-1
v_call: TRBV5-1
clone_size: NA
cdr3_length: 14
d_call: TRBD2

cdr3_nt: TGTGCCAGTACCCCGGGACAGGGGACGGCAGATACGCAGTATTTT
cdr3_aa: CASTPGQGTADTQYF
j_call: TRBJ2-3
v_call: TRBV19
clone_size: NA
cdr3_length: 15
d_call: TRBD1

cdr3_nt: TGTGCCAGCAGCCCCCAAGCCGGCGGGGCCTTTAATTCACCCCTCCACTTT
cdr3_aa: CASSPQAGGAFNSPLHF
j_call: TRBJ1-6
v_call: TRBV7-2
clone_size: NA
cdr3_length: 17
d_call: NA

cdr3_nt: TGTGCCAGCAGCCAGGAACAGGGTGTGTTTCGCTCACCCCTCCACTTT
cdr3_aa: CASSQEQGVFRSPLHF
j_call: TRBJ1-6
v_call: TRBV14
clone_size: few
cdr3_length: 16
d_call: NA

cdr3_nt: TGCGCCAGCAGCTTGGCCGCGGAGAACCAAGAGACCCAGTACTTC
cdr3_aa: CASSLAAENQETQYF
j_call: TRBJ2-5
v_call: TRBV5-1
clone_size: NA
cdr3_length: 15
d_call: NA

cdr3_nt: TGTGCCAGCTCACCTTCGCAGACCTACGAGCAGTACTTC
cdr3_aa: CASSPSQTYEQYF
j_call: TRBJ2-7
v_call: TRBV18
clone_size: NA
cdr3_length: 13
d_call: NA

cdr3_nt: TGTGCCAGCAGCTTAGCCAGGGATCAGCCCCAGCATTTT
cdr3_aa: CASSLARDQPQHF
j_call: TRBJ1-5
v_call: TRBV7-3
clone_size: NA
cdr3_length: 13
d_call: NA

cdr3_nt: TGTGCCAGCACTCCGACAGGAAACTATGGCTACACCTTC
cdr3_aa: CASTPTGNYGYTF
j_call: TRBJ1-2
v_call: TRBV12-3/TRBV12-4
clone_size: NA
cdr3_length: 13
d_call: NA

cdr3_nt: TGTGCCAGCAGCCAAGCGGGACAGGGATTGTCGGGTGGCTACACCTTC
cdr3_aa: CASSQAGQGLSGGYTF
j_call: TRBJ1-2
v_call: TRBV3-1/TRBV3-2
clone_size: NA
cdr3_length: 16
d_call: TRBD1

cdr3_nt: TGCGCCAGCAGCTTAAGAGTTGCCTATGGCTACACCTTC
cdr3_aa: CASSLRVAYGYTF
j_call: TRBJ1-2
v_call: TRBV5-1
clone_size: NA
cdr3_length: 13
d_call: NA

cdr3_nt: TGTGCCTGGAGGGGGACAGGGGCAAGTTCACCCCTCCACTTT
cdr3_aa: CAWRGTGASSPLHF
j_call: TRBJ1-6
v_call: TRBV30
clone_size: NA
cdr3_length: 14
d_call: TRBD1

cdr3_nt: TGTGCCAGTAGTATAGCGTACGGGGGGGAGGCCCAGTACTTC
cdr3_aa: CASSIAYGGEAQYF
j_call: TRBJ2-5
v_call: TRBV19
clone_size: NA
cdr3_length: 14
d_call: TRBD2

cdr3_nt: TGTGCCAGCAGACAAGGGGAAATGTACGAGCAGTACTTC
cdr3_aa: CASRQGEMYEQYF
j_call: TRBJ2-7
v_call: TRBV7-9
clone_size: few
cdr3_length: 13
d_call: NA

cdr3_nt: TGTGCCACCAGAGTAGGGGGACATTCTCTCTCTGGTAGGGGAAACACCATATATTTT
cdr3_aa: CATRVGGHSLSGRGNTIYF
j_call: TRBJ1-3
v_call: TRBV24-1
clone_size: NA
cdr3_length: 19
d_call: NA

cdr3_nt: TGTGCCAGCAGCTCGACAGGGTGGGGCTACAATGAGCAGTTCTTC
cdr3_aa: CASSSTGWGYNEQFF
j_call: TRBJ2-1
v_call: TRBV9
clone_size: few
cdr3_length: 15
d_call: TRBD1

cdr3_nt: TGCAGTGCTAGAGCAGGCACTGAAGCTTTCTTT
cdr3_aa: CSARAGTEAFF
j_call: TRBJ1-1
v_call: TRBV20-1
clone_size: NA
cdr3_length: 11
d_call: NA

cdr3_nt: TGTGCCTGGAGTGTAAGCAGGGGGTTCCAAGGTTCACCCCTCCACTTT
cdr3_aa: CAWSVSRGFQGSPLHF
j_call: TRBJ1-6
v_call: TRBV30
clone_size: NA
cdr3_length: 16
d_call: TRBD1

cdr3_nt: TGTGCCAGCAGTTACCCAGGGTCGGGCACTGAAGCTTTCTTT
cdr3_aa: CASSYPGSGTEAFF
j_call: TRBJ1-1
v_call: TRBV6-5
clone_size: NA
cdr3_length: 14
d_call: NA

cdr3_nt: TGTGCCAGCAGTGAACTGACAGCCGGGGGCACTGAAGCTTTCTTT
cdr3_aa: CASSELTAGGTEAFF
j_call: TRBJ1-1
v_call: TRBV2
clone_size: NA
cdr3_length: 15
d_call: NA

cdr3_nt: TGCGCCAGCAGCATAGACGCGACAATTGAAGCTTTCTTT
cdr3_aa: CASSIDATIEAFF
j_call: TRBJ1-1
v_call: TRBV10-2
clone_size: NA
cdr3_length: 13
d_call: NA

cdr3_nt: TGTGCCAGCAGCTCGGGACATACGAACACTGAAGCTTTCTTT
cdr3_aa: CASSSGHTNTEAFF
j_call: TRBJ1-1
v_call: TRBV9
clone_size: few
cdr3_length: 14
d_call: NA

cdr3_nt: TGCGCCAGCAGCTCAACAGGGGCCAGATCGATCTATGGCTACACCTTC
cdr3_aa: CASSSTGARSIYGYTF
j_call: TRBJ1-2
v_call: TRBV5-1
clone_size: NA
cdr3_length: 16
d_call: TRBD1

cdr3_nt: TGCAGCGTTGGTCCCGGGGGGAGTAGACGGAATGAGCAGTTCTTC
cdr3_aa: CSVGPGGSRRNEQFF
j_call: TRBJ2-1
v_call: TRBV29-1
clone_size: NA
cdr3_length: 15
d_call: TRBD2

cdr3_nt: TGTGCCAGCAGGGGAGGGCAGTCTGAAAAACTGTTTTTT
cdr3_aa: CASRGGQSEKLFF
j_call: TRBJ1-4
v_call: TRBV6-6
clone_size: NA
cdr3_length: 13
d_call: NA

cdr3_nt: TGCGCCAGCAGCTTGGGAGACAGGGGATATCCAGATCGGCCCCAGCATTTT
cdr3_aa: CASSLGDRGYPDRPQHF
j_call: TRBJ1-5
v_call: TRBV5-1
clone_size: NA
cdr3_length: 17
d_call: TRBD1

cdr3_nt: TGTGCCAGCGGCAGAGGGACAGGGAACACTGAAGCTTTCTTT
cdr3_aa: CASGRGTGNTEAFF
j_call: TRBJ1-1
v_call: TRBV5-5
clone_size: NA
cdr3_length: 14
d_call: TRBD1

cdr3_nt: TGTGCCAGTAGTATTCTGGTGGGGCCGTCCTACGAGCAGTACTTC
cdr3_aa: CASSILVGPSYEQYF
j_call: TRBJ2-7
v_call: TRBV19
clone_size: NA
cdr3_length: 15
d_call: NA

cdr3_nt: TGTGCCAGCAGCACAGAGGGGGCCGGAAACACCATATATTTT
cdr3_aa: CASSTEGAGNTIYF
j_call: TRBJ1-3
v_call: TRBV9
clone_size: NA
cdr3_length: 14
d_call: TRBD1

cdr3_nt: TGTGCCAGCAGCTCTTTTCCGAGACAGGGGGGCGAGCAGTACTTC
cdr3_aa: CASSSFPRQGGEQYF
j_call: TRBJ2-7
v_call: TRBV5-4
clone_size: NA
cdr3_length: 15
d_call: TRBD1

cdr3_nt: TGTGCCAGAAGTTCGACAGGCGGGTACGAGCAGTACTTC
cdr3_aa: CARSSTGGYEQYF
j_call: TRBJ2-7
v_call: TRBV2
clone_size: once
cdr3_length: 13
d_call: NA

cdr3_nt: TGTGCCAGCAGTTACGAGGGTGAGGACGAGCAGTACTTC
cdr3_aa: CASSYEGEDEQYF
j_call: TRBJ2-7
v_call: TRBV6-5
clone_size: NA
cdr3_length: 13
d_call: NA

cdr3_nt: TGTGCCAGCAGCTTGGAACAGAATCAGCCCCAGCATTTT
cdr3_aa: CASSLEQNQPQHF
j_call: TRBJ1-5
v_call: TRBV5-4
clone_size: NA
cdr3_length: 13
d_call: NA

cdr3_nt: TGTGCCAGTCGAGCCCACAGTTCTAACTATGGCTACACCTTC
cdr3_aa: CASRAHSSNYGYTF
j_call: TRBJ1-2
v_call: TRBV19
clone_size: NA
cdr3_length: 14
d_call: NA

cdr3_nt: TGTGCCAGCAGCTTAGCGTCGACAGCCTACGAGCAGTACTTC
cdr3_aa: CASSLASTAYEQYF
j_call: TRBJ2-7
v_call: TRBV7-8
clone_size: NA
cdr3_length: 14
d_call: NA

cdr3_nt: TGTGCCAGCAGCGGAGACGGGAGCTCCTACAATGAGCAGTTCTTC
cdr3_aa: CASSGDGSSYNEQFF
j_call: TRBJ2-1
v_call: TRBV9
clone_size: NA
cdr3_length: 15
d_call: NA

cdr3_nt: TGTGCCACCAGTGACCCTAGACAGATCACCGGGGAGCTGTTTTTT
cdr3_aa: CATSDPRQITGELFF
j_call: TRBJ2-2
v_call: TRBV24-1
clone_size: NA
cdr3_length: 15
d_call: NA

cdr3_nt: TGTGCCAGCTCACCTAGTACAGGGGCCTCCGGGCCCCAGCATTTT
cdr3_aa: CASSPSTGASGPQHF
j_call: TRBJ1-5
v_call: TRBV18
clone_size: few
cdr3_length: 15
d_call: TRBD1

cdr3_nt: TGTGCCAGCAGTCCAGGGGATGGCTACACCTTC
cdr3_aa: CASSPGDGYTF
j_call: TRBJ1-2
v_call: TRBV27
clone_size: NA
cdr3_length: 11
d_call: NA

cdr3_nt: TGTGCCAGTAGTATAGACGACAGCCAAACCTACGAGCAGTACTTC
cdr3_aa: CASSIDDSQTYEQYF
j_call: TRBJ2-7
v_call: TRBV19
clone_size: NA
cdr3_length: 15
d_call: NA

cdr3_nt: TGTGCCAGCAGCCTAATAGTCGGCGGCTCCTACGAGCAGTACTTC
cdr3_aa: CASSLIVGGSYEQYF
j_call: TRBJ2-7
v_call: TRBV5-5
clone_size: NA
cdr3_length: 15
d_call: NA

cdr3_nt: TGTGCCAGCAGCTTAAGGACAGACTATGGCTACACCTTC
cdr3_aa: CASSLRTDYGYTF
j_call: TRBJ1-2
v_call: TRBV7-2
clone_size: NA
cdr3_length: 13
d_call: NA

cdr3_nt: TGCGCCAGCAGGAAACTAGCGGGAGGTGCCTACGAGCAGTACTTC
cdr3_aa: CASRKLAGGAYEQYF
j_call: TRBJ2-7
v_call: TRBV5-1
clone_size: NA
cdr3_length: 15
d_call: TRBD2

cdr3_nt: TGTGCCAGCAGCTTCCCTGGTCCGGGGCCCCTCCACTTT
cdr3_aa: CASSFPGPGPLHF
j_call: TRBJ1-6
v_call: TRBV7-2
clone_size: NA
cdr3_length: 13
d_call: NA

cdr3_nt: TGTGCCAGTAGTATCTCCTTTACTGGTGAAAAACTGTTTTTT
cdr3_aa: CASSISFTGEKLFF
j_call: TRBJ1-4
v_call: TRBV19
clone_size: few
cdr3_length: 14
d_call: NA

cdr3_nt: TGTGCCAGCAGGACAGATCCCACTCAGCCCCAGCATTTT
cdr3_aa: CASRTDPTQPQHF
j_call: TRBJ1-5
v_call: TRBV6-5
clone_size: NA
cdr3_length: 13
d_call: NA